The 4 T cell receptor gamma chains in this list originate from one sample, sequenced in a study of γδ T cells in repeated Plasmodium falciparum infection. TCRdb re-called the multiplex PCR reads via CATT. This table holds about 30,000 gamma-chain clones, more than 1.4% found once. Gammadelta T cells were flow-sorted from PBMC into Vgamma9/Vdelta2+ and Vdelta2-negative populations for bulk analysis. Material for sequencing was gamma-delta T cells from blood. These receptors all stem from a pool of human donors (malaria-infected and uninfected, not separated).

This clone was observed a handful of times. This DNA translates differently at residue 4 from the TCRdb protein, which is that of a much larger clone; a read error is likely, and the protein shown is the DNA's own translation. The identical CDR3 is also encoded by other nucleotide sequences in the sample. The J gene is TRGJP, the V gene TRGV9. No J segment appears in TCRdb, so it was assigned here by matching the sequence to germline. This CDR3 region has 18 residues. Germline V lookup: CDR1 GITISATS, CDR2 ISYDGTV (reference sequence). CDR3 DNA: TGTGCCTTGAGGGACTCAAACCAGCAAGAGTTGGGCAAAAAAATCAAGGTATTT. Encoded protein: CALRDSNQQELGKKIKVF.

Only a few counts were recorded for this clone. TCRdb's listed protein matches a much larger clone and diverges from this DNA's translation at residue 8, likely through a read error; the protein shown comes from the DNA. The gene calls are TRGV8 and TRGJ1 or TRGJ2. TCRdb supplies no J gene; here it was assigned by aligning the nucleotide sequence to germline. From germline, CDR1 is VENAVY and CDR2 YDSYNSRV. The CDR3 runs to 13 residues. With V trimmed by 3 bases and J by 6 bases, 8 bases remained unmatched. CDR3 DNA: TGTGCCACCTGGGATCCTCCTTGTTATAAGAAACTCTTT. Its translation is CATWDPPCYKKLF.

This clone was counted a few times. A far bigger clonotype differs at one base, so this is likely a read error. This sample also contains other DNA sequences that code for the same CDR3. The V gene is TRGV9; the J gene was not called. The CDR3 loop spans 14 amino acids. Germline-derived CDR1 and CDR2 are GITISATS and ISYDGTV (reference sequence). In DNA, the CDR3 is TGTGCCTTGTGGGAGGCGCACCGTTATTATAAAAAACTCTTT. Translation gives CALWEAHRYYKKLF.

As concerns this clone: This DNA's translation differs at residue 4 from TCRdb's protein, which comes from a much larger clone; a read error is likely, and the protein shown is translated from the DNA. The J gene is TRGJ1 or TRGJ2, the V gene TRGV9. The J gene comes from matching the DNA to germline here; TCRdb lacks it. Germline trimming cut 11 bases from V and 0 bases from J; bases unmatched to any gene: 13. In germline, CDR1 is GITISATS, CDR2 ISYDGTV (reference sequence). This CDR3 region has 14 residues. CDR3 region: CASVVPKNYYKKLF. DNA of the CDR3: TGTGCCTCGGTAGTCCCCAAGAATTATTATAAGAAACTCTTT.